The 29 T cell receptor beta chains in this list originate from one sample, sequenced in a study of vaccination effects on CD4 cells after COVID-19. Assay: immunoSEQ multiplex PCR; the TCRdb copy retains only in-frame clones and omits some. Counted here are some 22,000 clones, around 73% occurring once; the ten biggest clones make up 5%. After expansion with viral peptide pools in the ViraFEST assay, antigen-specific CD4+ T cells were sequenced. With roughly 9 days of culture completed, CD4+ T cells were isolated. Testing of the vaccine recipients showed negative nucleocapsid antibodies and no prior SARS-CoV-2 infection. Their antigens are not known. Material: CD4+ T cells from PBMCs cultured with SARS-CoV-2 spike peptides, obtained before COVID-19 vaccination. These receptors were obtained from a human donor who received a COVID-19 vaccine.

The chain joins TRBV19 to TRBJ1-3, with TRBD1 matching 8 bases. The CDR3 has 16 amino acids. The trim removed 5 bases at V and 1 base at J, leaving 7 bases unmatched. CDR1 and CDR2 from the germline V gene are LNHDA and SQIVND (reference sequence). The CDR3 region has the DNA TGTGCCAGTAGTCTCCGGGACAGGTATTCTGGAAACACCATATATTTT. Translated, it gives CASSLRDRYSGNTIYF.

V gene TRBV6-5 combines with J gene TRBJ1-1, with TRBD1 as a possible D gene (6 bases). CDR3 length equals 14 residues. Trimming left V 6 bases short and J 1 base short, with 12 bases between. Germline-derived CDR1 and CDR2 are MNHEY and SVGAGI. The CDR3: CASRPGHKNTEAFF. The CDR3 DNA reads TGTGCCAGCAGACCGGGACACAAGAACACTGAAGCTTTCTTT.

The chain carries TRBV25-1 and TRBJ1-4; 9 bases are a match to TRBD1. Germline V lookup: CDR1 MGHDK, CDR2 SYGVNS. V dropped 3 bases and J dropped 7; count of bases not matched to a gene: 9. CDR3 length: 16 amino acids. In DNA, the CDR3 is TGTGCCAGCAGTGATCGACAGGGGGATCTGGGTGAAAAACTGTTTTTT. Translation gives CASSDRQGDLGEKLFF.

The rearrangement links TRBV20-1 to TRBJ2-3; 12 bases align to TRBD2. Trimming took 3 bases from V and 4 from J; bases not matched to a gene: 8. Germline values: CDR1 DFQATT, CDR2 SNEGSKA (reference sequence). The CDR3 spans 16 residues. CDR3: CSASLLAGGHADTQYF. In DNA, the CDR3 is TGCAGTGCTAGTCTCCTAGCGGGGGGGCATGCAGATACGCAGTATTTT.

The rearrangement joins TRBV7-8 to TRBJ1-5; no clear D. In germline, CDR1 is SGHVS, CDR2 FQNEAQ. The CDR3 extends over 13 amino acids. Trimming removed 1 base from V and 3 bases from J, with 4 bases in between. In DNA, the CDR3 is TGTGCCAGCAGCTTAGACGCCAATCAGCCCCAGCATTTT. Translated, it gives CASSLDANQPQHF.

This chain uses TRBV7-9 with TRBJ1-2; TRBD1 might be the D (6 bases). The CDR3 has 16 residues. Germline values: CDR1 SEHNR, CDR2 FQNEAQ (reference sequence). The V and J ends lost 2 bases and 0 bases respectively, with 13 bases between them. The DNA for the CDR3 is TGTGCCAGCAGCTTAACGGGGGACATAACTAACTATGGCTACACCTTC. It specifies CASSLTGDITNYGYTF.

The V and J genes are TRBV11-3 and TRBJ2-2; TRBD1 aligns across 7 bases. Looked up from germline, CDR1 is SGHNT and CDR2 is YENEEA. This CDR3 is built from 15 residues. V was clipped by 6 bases and J by 5 bases; unmatched bases: 9. CDR3 in amino acids: CASSYRQGRTGELFF. In DNA form, the CDR3 reads TGTGCCAGCAGTTATCGACAGGGAAGGACCGGGGAGCTGTTTTTT.

This clone is a singleton in its sample. The chain carries TRBV7-9 and TRBJ2-1, with TRBD1 matching over 9 bases. Germline assignment: CDR1 SEHNR and CDR2 FQNEAQ (reference sequence). This CDR3 contains 15 residues. J gave up 2 bases and V 4 bases, and 3 bases lay outside the gene matches. For the CDR3, the DNA is TGTGCCAGCAGCTCGGGACAGGGTCCCTACAATGAGCAGTTCTTC. Amino acids: CASSSGQGPYNEQFF. Variable domain in full (rest from reference TRBV7-9 and TRBJ2-1): DTGVSQNPRHKITKRGQNVTFRCDPISEHNRLYWYRQTLGQGPEFLTYFQNEAQLEKSRLLSDRFSAERPKGSFSTLEIQRTEQGDSAMYLCASSSGQGPYNEQFFGPGTRLTVL.

This clone was seen more than once but under ten times. CDR3 in amino acids: CASSRDSPTDTQYF. The CDR3 DNA is TGTGCCAGCAGCCGGGACAGCCCCACAGATACGCAGTATTTT. The chain links TRBV7-8 to TRBJ2-3; 7 positions agree with TRBD1. V shed 5 bases and J 2 bases; nucleotides not matched to a gene: 4. Germline V gene lookup returns CDR1 SGHVS and CDR2 FQNEAQ. This CDR3 comprises 14 residues. The full variable domain, with the rest looked up from reference TRBV7-8 and TRBJ2-3, is GAGVSQSPRYKVAKRGQDVALRCDPISGHVSLFWYQQALGQGPEFLTYFQNEAQLDKSGLPSDRFFAERPEGSVSTLKIQRTQQEDSAVYLCASSRDSPTDTQYFGPGTRLTVL.

V and J are TRBV27 and TRBJ2-7, with 13 bases lining up with TRBD2. CDR3 length: 17 amino acids. J gave up 5 bases and V 3 bases, and 10 bases lay outside the gene matches. Germline values: CDR1 MNHEY, CDR2 SMNVEV (reference sequence). The CDR3 nucleotides are TGTGCCAGCAGTTTCATACCCGGACTAGCGGGAGACAACGAGCAGTACTTC. It is translated as CASSFIPGLAGDNEQYF.

This chain connects TRBV27 to TRBJ2-1, with a tentative D call TRBD2 (5 bases). V was clipped by 5 bases and J by 7 bases, with 15 bases between them. In germline, CDR1 is MNHEY, CDR2 SMNVEV (reference sequence). There are 14 residues in the CDR3. CDR3 sequence reads: CASSLSGLINEQFF. Here the CDR3 DNA reads TGTGCCAGCAGTCTCTCCGGACTGATAAATGAGCAGTTCTTC.

The chain has TRBV7-2 and TRBJ2-4, with 8 bases aligning to TRBD1. Trimming at V came to 2 bases and at J to 1 base, leaving 13 bases not matched to a gene. The CDR3 sequence is 19 residues long. From germline, CDR1 is SGHTA and CDR2 FQGNSA. The CDR3 nucleotides read TGTGCCAGCAGCTTATTCGTGACAGGGGAGAATTTGGCCAAAAACATTCAGTACTTC. Translating gives CASSLFVTGENLAKNIQYF.

The chain carries TRBV5-4 and TRBJ2-3, with 13 bases aligning to TRBD2. From germline, CDR1 is SGHNT and CDR2 YYREEE (reference sequence). The J segment lost 4 bases and the V segment lost 4 bases, leaving 9 bases of the junction unmatched. The CDR3 loop spans 17 amino acids. The CDR3 bases are TGTGCCAGCAGCCCCGGGACTAGCGGGGTAGGGGCAGATACGCAGTATTTT. Its translation: CASSPGTSGVGADTQYF.

V and J are TRBV20-1 and TRBJ1-5; D ambiguous. Trimming took off 3 bases at V and 12 bases at J, with 15 bases between the two ends. The CDR3 contains 12 residues. Germline CDR1 DFQATT, CDR2 SNEGSKA (reference sequence). The CDR3 coding sequence is TGCAGTGCTAGTAGGTTGGCAGGCTTCCAGCATTTT. Amino acids: CSASRLAGFQHF.

The chain recombines TRBV21-1 with TRBJ1-5; TRBD1 was called by the table and not checked on the DNA. TRBV21-1 is designated a pseudogene. This CDR3 is built from 17 residues. CDR3 loop: CASSKERTGMADQPQHF. CDR3 sequence (DNA): TGTGCCAGCAGCAAAGAACGAACAGGGATGGCTGATCAGCCCCAGCATTTT.

The gene calls are TRBV4-1 and TRBJ1-1, with D unresolved. Trimming took off 1 base at V and 4 bases at J, with 16 bases between the two ends. Germline V CDR1 and CDR2: MGHRA, YSYEKL. The CDR3 loop spans 16 amino acids. Written as DNA, the CDR3 is TGCGCCAGCAGCCAAGCCTCGGTACAAATGGGCACTGAAGCTTTCTTT. Translating gives CASSQASVQMGTEAFF.

This chain links TRBV6-5 with TRBJ1-2; unclear D gene. Deletions cut 4 bases from V and 4 bases from J, with 10 bases between. The germline gives CDR1 MNHEY, CDR2 SVGAGI. This CDR3 region has 13 residues. The CDR3 sequence is CASSSSQFYGYTF. DNA of the CDR3: TGTGCCAGCAGTTCGTCACAGTTCTATGGCTACACCTTC.

V is TRBV2 and J is TRBJ1-6, with TRBD1 matching 7 bases. V shed 1 base, J shed 7 bases, and the junction held 7 bases outside the gene matches. This CDR3 is built from 16 residues. CDR1 and CDR2 (germline): SNHLY, FYNNEI. DNA for the CDR3: TGTGCCAGCAGTGAAGGATGGGACAGCCGCAATTCACCCCTCCACTTT. Translation gives CASSEGWDSRNSPLHF.

This chain connects TRBV5-1 to TRBJ2-5, with D uncertain. This CDR3 comprises 13 residues. V was shortened by 3 bases and J by 0 bases, with 6 bases between the two germline ends. The germline V gene encodes CDR1 SGHRS and CDR2 YFSETQ. CDR3: CASSSTYQETQYF. The CDR3 DNA is TGCGCCAGCAGCTCCACATACCAAGAGACCCAGTACTTC.

This clone was observed a handful of times. The rearrangement joins TRBV3-1 (or the pseudogene TRBV3-2) to TRBJ1-6; D call uncertain. From germline, CDR1 is LGHDT and CDR2 YNNKEL (reference sequence). The V and J ends lost 2 bases and 6 bases respectively, with 14 bases between them. This CDR3 has 16 amino acids. In DNA form, the CDR3 reads TGTGCCAGCAGCCAAAAGGCTTGGTCGGCTAATTCACCCCTCCACTTT. Its protein is CASSQKAWSANSPLHF.

The J gene is TRBJ2-1, the V gene TRBV5-8, with D tentatively TRBD1 (6 bases). V was pared by 5 bases and J by 6 bases, with 15 bases between. CDR1 is SGHTS and CDR2 is YDEGEE in the germline V gene. CDR3 length equals 14 residues. The CDR3 DNA follows: TGTGCCAGCAGGAACAGGGCCTCCGGCAATGAGCAGTTCTTC. Protein product: CASRNRASGNEQFF. The full variable domain, with the rest looked up from reference TRBV5-8 and TRBJ2-1, is EAGVTQSPTHLIKTRGQQATLRCSPISGHTSVYWYQQALGLGLQFLLWYDEGEERNRGNFPPRFSGRQFPNYSSELNVNALELEDSALYLCASRNRASGNEQFFGPGTRLTVL.

The chain recombines TRBV9 with TRBJ2-1; 14 bases fit TRBD2. The CDR3 has 19 residues. Looked up from germline, CDR1 is SGDLS and CDR2 is YYNGEE. The V gene end was trimmed by 4 bases and the J gene end by 0 bases; junction bases not matched to a gene: 9. Here the CDR3 reads CASSPRTSGRLSSYNEQFF. In nucleotides, the CDR3 is TGTGCCAGCAGCCCACGGACTAGCGGGAGGTTAAGCTCCTACAATGAGCAGTTCTTC.

This clone was seen a single time. The chain recombines TRBV7-6 with TRBJ2-2; D is tentatively TRBD1 or TRBD2 (6 bases each). Germline V gene lookup returns CDR1 SGHVS and CDR2 FNYEAQ. V was cut by 5 bases and J by 6 bases, with 13 bases left in between. The CDR3 consists of 14 residues. CDR3 nucleotides: TGTGCCAGCAGCACTACTAGGGGGGCCGGGGAGCTGTTTTTT. It is translated as CASSTTRGAGELFF.

The chain is built from TRBV6-1 and TRBJ2-5; D gene ambiguous. This CDR3 has 16 amino acids. V lost 3 bases, J lost 2 bases, and 16 bases lay in between. Germline V CDR1 and CDR2: MNHNS, SASEGT. The CDR3 protein is CASSENSASTQETQYF. CDR3 DNA sequence: TGTGCCAGCAGTGAGAACTCGGCCAGCACTCAAGAGACCCAGTACTTC.

CDR3 nucleotides: TGTGCCAGCAGTGATAGTCCTCAGGATGAGCAGTTCTTC. This codes for CASSDSPQDEQFF. V and J are TRBV6-4 and TRBJ2-1; D gene unclear. CDR1 MRHNA and CDR2 SNTAGT come from the germline V gene. The CDR3 sequence is 13 residues long. V was clipped by 3 bases and J by 8 bases, with 11 bases between them.

The rearrangement joins TRBV5-1 to TRBJ1-2; TRBD1 matches 7 bases. CDR1 is SGHRS, CDR2 YFSETQ, per germline. V gave up 0 bases and J gave up 4 bases; unmatched junction bases: 3. CDR3 length: 14 residues. The CDR3 is CASSLGDSLYGYTF. CDR3 in DNA: TGCGCCAGCAGCTTGGGGGACAGCCTCTATGGCTACACCTTC.

The chain links TRBV29-1 to TRBJ2-7; D remains unclear. V was cut by 4 bases and J by 0 bases, with 13 bases left in between. This CDR3 is built from 14 residues. CDR1 and CDR2 from the germline V gene are SQVTM and ANQGSEA. CDR3 bases: TGCAGCGTTGGGGCCAGCCTAGACTCCTACGAGCAGTACTTC. This codes for CSVGASLDSYEQYF.

V and J are TRBV5-1 and TRBJ2-5; D unresolved. CDR1 SGHRS and CDR2 YFSETQ come from the germline V gene. The CDR3 spans 11 residues. V lost 4 bases to trimming and J lost 4 bases, with 5 bases between them. The CDR3 sequence is CASSTRETQYF. The CDR3 DNA sequence: TGCGCCAGCAGCACACGAGAGACCCAGTACTTC.

This chain joins TRBV7-8 and TRBJ1-1, with unresolved D. CDR3 length: 14 residues. Trimming pared 3 bases from V and 3 bases from J, leaving 11 bases between. Per the germline V gene, CDR1 is SGHVS and CDR2 is FQNEAQ. CDR3 sequence (DNA): TGTGCCAGCAGCTTTGAGGCAGTCTACACTGAAGCTTTCTTT. Translation: CASSFEAVYTEAFF.